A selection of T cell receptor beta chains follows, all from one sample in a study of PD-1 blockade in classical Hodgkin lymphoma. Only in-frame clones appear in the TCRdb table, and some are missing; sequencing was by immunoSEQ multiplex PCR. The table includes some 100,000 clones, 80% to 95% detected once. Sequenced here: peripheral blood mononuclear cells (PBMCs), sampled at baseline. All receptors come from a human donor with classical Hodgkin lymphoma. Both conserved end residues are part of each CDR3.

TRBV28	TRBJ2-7	CASCHTTGNPYEQYF
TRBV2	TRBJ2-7	CASSEDDYKQYF
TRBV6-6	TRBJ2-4	CASSYGENRAKNIQYF
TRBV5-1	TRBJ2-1	CASSLAGLVGLEQFF
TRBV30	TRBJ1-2	CAWSQNKGVYGYTF
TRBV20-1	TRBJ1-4	CSARRGGKLFF
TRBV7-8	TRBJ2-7	CASTRDSPSYEQYF
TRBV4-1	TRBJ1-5	CASSHDRGPLWQPQHF
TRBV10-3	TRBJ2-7	CAISVDGRNEQYF
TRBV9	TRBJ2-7	CASSPPTSGEGRAYEQYF
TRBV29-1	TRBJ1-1	CSVEGPRREAFF
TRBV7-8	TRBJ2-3	CASSFYVTGSSTDTQYF
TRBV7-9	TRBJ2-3	CASSPTDTQYF
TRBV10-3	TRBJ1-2	CAISPGQENYGYTF
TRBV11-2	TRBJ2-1	CASSAYRVAGSGEQFF
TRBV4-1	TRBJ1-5	CASRGGRNQPQHF
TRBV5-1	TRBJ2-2	CASSEREIRGELFF
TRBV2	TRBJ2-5	CAGHGGYQETQYF
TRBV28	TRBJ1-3	CASQTASDSGNTIYF
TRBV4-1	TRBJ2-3	CASSQMGASGRVLSNRDTQYF
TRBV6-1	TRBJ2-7	CASRGSYEQYF
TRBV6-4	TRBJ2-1	CASSKHPYGGGNEQFF
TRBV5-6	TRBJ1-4	CASSLGTGVEKLFF
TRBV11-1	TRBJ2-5	CASSTGETQYF
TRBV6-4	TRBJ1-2	CASTTPRDRGRTNYGYTF
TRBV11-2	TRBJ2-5	CASSPFGSETQYF
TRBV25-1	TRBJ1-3	CASSEFGQGSGNTIYF
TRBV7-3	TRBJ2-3	CASSPGGLDYTQYF
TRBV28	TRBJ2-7	CASTPGDRELDEQYF
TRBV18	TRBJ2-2	CASSRGLDGSGELFF
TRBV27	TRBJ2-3	CASSLGWTDTQYF
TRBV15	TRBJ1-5	CATSRDPGRVGNQPQHF
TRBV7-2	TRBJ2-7	CASSSLAGFYEQYF